This T cell receptor (beta chain) was sequenced during a study of blood T cell repertoires in COVID-19. Whole-study context: PBMCs, B-cell-depleted T cells, or T cells were the source of the cDNA or gDNA that made up the material.

In the original analysis: Reference gene primers were amplified, and this amplification served to estimate nucleated cell counts. TCRdb keeps only in-frame clones here, not all; method: immunoSEQ multiplex PCR. V, J and clone size reflect that table, while D and trimming were determined from the DNA. The sample consists of around 150,000 clones, 80% to 90% of them appearing once. The CDR3 is 15 amino acids. The V and J ends lost 4 bases and 1 base respectively, with 14 bases between them. The germline CDR1 and CDR2 sequences are LGHDT and YNNKEL (reference sequence). This chain connects TRBV3-1 (or the pseudogene TRBV3-2) to TRBJ2-7, with D unresolved. The clonotype originates from a man aged 60 to 75 with acute or convalescent COVID-19. Specimen: peripheral blood. The CDR3 loop is CASSRGSSVSYEQYF. DNA of the CDR3: TGTGCCAGCAGCCGCGGATCCTCGGTGTCCTACGAGCAGTACTTC.